This T cell receptor beta chain was found in a study of blood T cells in healthy people across ages. Broader study findings: Both naive CD4+ cell counts and diversity were greater in long-lived donors than in aged donors.

Then a second PCR, running roughly 7 to 12 cycles, was carried out with a sample-barcoded 5' primer and a J-beta primer mix. TCRdb independently ran MiXCR on the 5' RACE reads; one entry per CDR3 protein. Among 550,000 to 750,000 distinct CDR3 sequences listed, 21% were seen once. The CDR3 is 14 residues long. The germline CDR1 and CDR2 sequences are SEHNR and FQNEAQ (reference sequence). The V end lost 8 bases, the J end lost 3 bases, and 14 bases lay between the germline ends. This clonotype showed up just a few times. Its antigen is undetermined. The V and J genes are TRBV7-9 and TRBJ2-1; no clear D gene. The sample was blood. The TCR comes from a man in his 70s in good health. CDR3 nucleotides: TGTGCCAGCGTAGTCCTCGAAGTCTACAATGAGCAGTTCTTC. This translates into CASVVLEVYNEQFF. Supplemented by reference TRBV7-9 and TRBJ2-1, the full variable domain reads DTGVSQNPRHKITKRGQNVTFRCDPISEHNRLYWYRQTLGQGPEFLTYFQNEAQLEKSRLLSDRFSAERPKGSFSTLEIQRTEQGDSAMYLCASVVLEVYNEQFFGPGTRLTVL.